This TCR beta chain is from a study of Graves' ophthalmopathy and Graves' hyperthyroidism. Findings and caveats of the study: A classifier, a 13-signature model, separated ophthalmopathy from stable hyperthyroidism with approximately 88% sensitivity and about 82% specificity. The model flagged ophthalmopathy progression at approximately 66% sensitivity and 72% to 80% specificity.

Deletions cut 0 bases from V and 3 bases from J, with 6 bases between. The CDR3 covers 14 residues. The germline gives CDR1 LNHDA, CDR2 SQIVND (reference sequence). TCR beta CDR3 amplification used RNA transcripts. The first round was an RT-PCR with HTBI primers, and the second round was a multiplex PCR. TCRdb re-derived calls from the multiplex PCR reads in MiXCR, one entry per CDR3 protein. Of around 400,000 distinct CDR3 sequences in the sample, 20% to 25% were seen once. Hyperthyroidism was classified as stable if no ophthalmopathy occurred within 18 months of follow-up. Physicians reached a diagnosis by relying on clinical symptoms, serum thyroxine, TRAb, thyroid ultrasound and orbital computed tomography. This clonotype was found many times. Its target is not known.

This sequence joins TRBV19 and TRBJ1-5; D call uncertain. Sequenced input: peripheral blood. The clonotype comes from a woman between 18 and 30 years old with stable Graves' hyperthyroidism. The chain's CDR3 is CASSIDRLNQPQHF. Written as DNA, the CDR3 is TGTGCCAGTAGTATAGACAGGCTCAATCAGCCCCAGCATTTT.